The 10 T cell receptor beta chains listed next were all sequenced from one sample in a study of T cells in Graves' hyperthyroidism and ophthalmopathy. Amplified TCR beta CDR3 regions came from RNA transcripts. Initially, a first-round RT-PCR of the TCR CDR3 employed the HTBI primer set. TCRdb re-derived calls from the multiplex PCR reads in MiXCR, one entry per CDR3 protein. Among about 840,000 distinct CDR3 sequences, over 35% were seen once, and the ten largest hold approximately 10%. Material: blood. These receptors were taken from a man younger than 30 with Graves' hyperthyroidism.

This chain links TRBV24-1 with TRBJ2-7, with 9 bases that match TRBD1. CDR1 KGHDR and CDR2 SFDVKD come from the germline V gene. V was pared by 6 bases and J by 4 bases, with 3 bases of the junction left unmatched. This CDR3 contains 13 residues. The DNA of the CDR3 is TGTGCCACCAGTCCGGGACAGGGATACGAGCAGTACTTC. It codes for CATSPGQGYEQYF.

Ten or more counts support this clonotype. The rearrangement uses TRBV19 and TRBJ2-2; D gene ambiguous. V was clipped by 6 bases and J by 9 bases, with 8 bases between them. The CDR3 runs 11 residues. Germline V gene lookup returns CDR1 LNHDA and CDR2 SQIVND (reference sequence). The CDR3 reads CASSQTRELFF. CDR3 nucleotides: TGTGCCAGTAGCCAGACCCGGGAGCTGTTTTTT.

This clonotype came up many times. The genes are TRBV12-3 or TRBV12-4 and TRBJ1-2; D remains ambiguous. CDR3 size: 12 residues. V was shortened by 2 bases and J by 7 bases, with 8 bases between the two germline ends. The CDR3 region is CASSLRAFGYTF. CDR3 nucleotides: TGTGCCAGCAGTTTAAGGGCGTTTGGCTACACCTTC.

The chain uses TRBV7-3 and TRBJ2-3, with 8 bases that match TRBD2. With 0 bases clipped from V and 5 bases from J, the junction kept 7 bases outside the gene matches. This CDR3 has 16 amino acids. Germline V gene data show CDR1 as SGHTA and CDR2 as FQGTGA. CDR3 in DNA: TGTGCCAGCAGCTTAACTGCCGGGGGGGCGGAAGATACGCAGTATTTT. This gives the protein CASSLTAGGAEDTQYF. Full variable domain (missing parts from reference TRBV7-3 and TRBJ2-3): GAGVSQTPSNKVTEKGKYVELRCDPISGHTALYWYRQSLGQGPEFLIYFQGTGAADDSGLPNDRFFAVRPEGSVSTLKIQRTERGDSAVYLCASSLTAGGAEDTQYFGPGTRLTVL.

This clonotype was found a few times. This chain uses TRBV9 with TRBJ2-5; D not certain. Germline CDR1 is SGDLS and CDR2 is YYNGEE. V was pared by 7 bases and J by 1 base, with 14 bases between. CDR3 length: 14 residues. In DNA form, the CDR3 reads TGTGCCAGCTCACCCACGCAGGTCCAAGAGACCCAGTACTTC. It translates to CASSPTQVQETQYF.

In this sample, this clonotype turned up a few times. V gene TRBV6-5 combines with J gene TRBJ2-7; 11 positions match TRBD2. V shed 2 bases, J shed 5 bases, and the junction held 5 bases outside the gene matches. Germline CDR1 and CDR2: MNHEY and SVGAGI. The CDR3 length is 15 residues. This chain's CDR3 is CASSYLAGGGDEQYF. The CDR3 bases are TGTGCCAGCAGTTACCTAGCGGGAGGTGGCGACGAGCAGTACTTC.

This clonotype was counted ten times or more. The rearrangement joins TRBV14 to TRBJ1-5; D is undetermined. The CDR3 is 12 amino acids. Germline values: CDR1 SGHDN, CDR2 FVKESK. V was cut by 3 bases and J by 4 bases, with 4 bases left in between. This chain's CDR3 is CASSHPNQPQHF. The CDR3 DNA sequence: TGTGCCAGCAGCCACCCGAATCAGCCCCAGCATTTT.

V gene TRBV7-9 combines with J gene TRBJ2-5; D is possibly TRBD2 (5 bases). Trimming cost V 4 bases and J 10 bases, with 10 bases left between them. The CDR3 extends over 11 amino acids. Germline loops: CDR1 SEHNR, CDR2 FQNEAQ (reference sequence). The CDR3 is CASSSPGIQYF. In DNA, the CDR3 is TGTGCCAGCAGCTCTCCCGGGATCCAGTACTTC.

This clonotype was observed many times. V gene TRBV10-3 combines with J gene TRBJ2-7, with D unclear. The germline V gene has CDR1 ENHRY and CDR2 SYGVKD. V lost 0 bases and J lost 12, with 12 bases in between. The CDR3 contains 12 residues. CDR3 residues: CAISESAHRGYF. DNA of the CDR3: TGTGCCATCAGTGAGTCTGCGCACCGAGGGTACTTC.

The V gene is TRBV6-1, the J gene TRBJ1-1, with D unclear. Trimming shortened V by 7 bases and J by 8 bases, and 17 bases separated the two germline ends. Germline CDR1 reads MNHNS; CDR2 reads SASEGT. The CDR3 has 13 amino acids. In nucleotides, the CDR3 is TGTGCCAGCAATCCCGGACCGTTTACAGAAGCTTTCTTT. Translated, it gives CASNPGPFTEAFF.